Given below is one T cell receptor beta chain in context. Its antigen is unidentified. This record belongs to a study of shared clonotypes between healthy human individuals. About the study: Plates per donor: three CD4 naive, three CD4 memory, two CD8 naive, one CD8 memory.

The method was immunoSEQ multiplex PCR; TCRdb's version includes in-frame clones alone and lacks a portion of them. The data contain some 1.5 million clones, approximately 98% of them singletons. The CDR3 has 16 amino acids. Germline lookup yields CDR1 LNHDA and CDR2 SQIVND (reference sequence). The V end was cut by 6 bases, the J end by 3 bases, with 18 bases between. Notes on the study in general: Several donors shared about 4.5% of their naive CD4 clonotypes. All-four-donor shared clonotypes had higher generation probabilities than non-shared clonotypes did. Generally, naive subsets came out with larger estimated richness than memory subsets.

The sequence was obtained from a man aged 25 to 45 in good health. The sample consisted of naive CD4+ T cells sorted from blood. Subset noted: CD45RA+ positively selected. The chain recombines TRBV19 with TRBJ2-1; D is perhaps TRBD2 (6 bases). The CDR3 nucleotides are TGTGCCAGTAGGGCCGGGACTCAACCTATCTACAATGAGCAGTTCTTC. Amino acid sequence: CASRAGTQPIYNEQFF.